Following are 15 T cell receptor beta chains from one sample sequenced in a study of Ad26.COV2.S vaccination and SARS-CoV-2 variants. Here immunoSEQ multiplex PCR was the method, and the copy in TCRdb shows in-frame clones only, minus some. Of some 640,000 clones in the sample, about 90% were seen once. Treatment described: approximately 18 received Ad26.COV2.S at low or high dose, single or two shots; several received placebo; per-sample allocation not given. Collection of samples fell on day 63 after the first vaccine or placebo injection. The input for sequencing was peripheral blood, taken in a trial of Ad26.COV2.S vaccine versus placebo. The receptors stem from a person between 18 and 59 years old who received the Ad26.COV2.S COVID-19 vaccine or a placebo.

The chain carries TRBV30 and TRBJ2-1, with 8 bases identical to TRBD2. CDR1 and CDR2 (germline): GTSNPN, SVGIG (reference sequence). V lost 4 bases to trimming and J lost 4 bases; unmatched junction nucleotides: 3. This CDR3 spans 13 amino acids. CDR3 DNA sequence: TGTGCCTGGACGGCGGGAGGATACAATGAGCAGTTCTTC. The encoded protein is CAWTAGGYNEQFF. The full variable domain, completed using reference TRBV30 and TRBJ2-1, is SQTIHQWPATLVQPVGSPLSLECTVEGTSNPNLYWYRQAAGRGLQLLFYSVGIGQISSEVPQNLSASRPQDRQFILSSKKLLLSDSGFYLCAWTAGGYNEQFFGPGTRLTVL.

The chain has TRBV15 and TRBJ1-2, with a weak D call TRBD1 (5 bases). V lost 1 base, J lost 4 bases, and 10 bases lay in between. The CDR3 runs 14 residues. Germline CDR1 is LNHNV and CDR2 is YYDKDF (reference sequence). CDR3: CATSRGPGTYGYTF. The CDR3 DNA reads as TGTGCCACCAGCAGAGGCCCCGGGACCTATGGCTACACCTTC.

V gene TRBV9 combines with J gene TRBJ2-1; perhaps TRBD1 as D (6 bases). V lost 0 bases and J lost 4, with 17 bases in between. Germline CDR1 SGDLS, CDR2 YYNGEE. The CDR3 runs to 17 residues. CDR3 residues: CASSVEGHGQRYNEQFF. In DNA, the CDR3 is TGTGCCAGCAGCGTAGAGGGGCACGGACAGCGATACAATGAGCAGTTCTTC.

J is TRBJ2-7 and V is TRBV18; tentatively, D is TRBD1 (6 bases). This CDR3 is 15 amino acids long. The germline V gene has CDR1 KGHSH and CDR2 LQKENI. V was trimmed by 2 bases and J by 0 bases, leaving 11 bases between them. Written as DNA, the CDR3 is TGTGCCAGCTCACCAGATCAGGGGCGCTCCTACGAGCAGTACTTC. Amino acids: CASSPDQGRSYEQYF. Supplemented by reference TRBV18 and TRBJ2-7, the full variable domain reads NAGVMQNPRHLVRRRGQEARLRCSPMKGHSHVYWYRQLPEEGLKFMVYLQKENIIDESGMPKERFSAEFPKEGPSILRIQQVVRGDSAAYFCASSPDQGRSYEQYFGPGTRLTVT.

The gene calls are TRBV7-9 and TRBJ2-1; D call uncertain. The CDR3 sequence is 12 residues long. In germline, CDR1 is SEHNR, CDR2 FQNEAQ (reference sequence). V lost 3 bases, J lost 7 bases, and 7 bases lay in between. This CDR3 reads CASSLPENEQFF. The CDR3 coding sequence is TGTGCCAGCAGCTTGCCAGAAAATGAGCAGTTCTTC. Together with reference TRBV7-9 and TRBJ2-1, the CDR3 gives the full variable domain: DTGVSQNPRHKITKRGQNVTFRCDPISEHNRLYWYRQTLGQGPEFLTYFQNEAQLEKSRLLSDRFSAERPKGSFSTLEIQRTEQGDSAMYLCASSLPENEQFFGPGTRLTVL.

The V and J genes are TRBV7-9 and TRBJ2-7, with D possibly being TRBD1 or TRBD2 (6 bases each). The V and J ends lost 5 bases and 3 bases respectively, with 8 bases between them. The CDR3 is made up of 12 amino acids. CDR1 is SEHNR, CDR2 FQNEAQ, per germline (reference sequence). The CDR3 region is CASSEGGYEQYF. DNA for the CDR3: TGTGCCAGCAGCGAGGGGGGCTACGAGCAGTACTTC.

This clone was detected a few times. The chain recombines TRBV6-5 with TRBJ1-6; tentative D call: TRBD1 (5 bases). In germline, CDR1 is MNHEY, CDR2 SVGAGI. Trimming took 6 bases from V and 3 from J, leaving 12 bases between them. The CDR3 runs 15 residues. The CDR3 is CASRAGGFYNSPLHF. CDR3 nucleotides: TGTGCCAGCAGGGCCGGGGGGTTCTATAATTCACCCCTCCACTTT.

This sequence joins TRBV5-4 and TRBJ2-5; 7 positions match TRBD1. The CDR3 runs to 12 residues. Germline CDR1 reads SGHNT; CDR2 reads YYREEE (reference sequence). Trimming at V came to 4 bases and at J to 5 bases, leaving 2 bases not matched to a gene. The CDR3 DNA reads TGTGCCAGCAGCACGGACAGGGAGACCCAGTACTTC. Amino acid sequence: CASSTDRETQYF. Full variable domain (outside the CDR3, taken from reference TRBV5-4 and TRBJ2-5): ETGVTQSPTHLIKTRGQQVTLRCSSQSGHNTVSWYQQALGQGPQFIFQYYREEENGRGNFPPRFSGLQFPNYSSELNVNALELDDSALYLCASSTDRETQYFGPGTRLLVL.

V gene TRBV21-1 combines with J gene TRBJ1-1; the table's D call of TRBD1 was not tested on the DNA. TRBV21-1 is a listed pseudogene. The CDR3 contains 15 residues. The CDR3 sequence is CASSTGTGRNTEAFF. The DNA for the CDR3 is TGTGCCAGCAGCACCGGGACAGGGAGAAACACTGAAGCTTTCTTT.

A single count supports this clone. J is TRBJ2-7 and V is TRBV30; D is ambiguous. The length of the CDR3 is 11 residues. The germline gives CDR1 GTSNPN, CDR2 SVGIG (reference sequence). The V gene lost 4 bases and the J gene lost 0 bases, with 4 bases spanning the gap. The chain's CDR3 is CAWMNSYEQYF. CDR3 in DNA: TGTGCCTGGATGAACTCCTACGAGCAGTACTTC.

The chain uses TRBV14 and TRBJ1-6, with a weak D call TRBD1 (6 bases). CDR1 and CDR2 (germline): SGHDN, FVKESK. This CDR3 comprises 13 residues. V shed 6 bases and J shed 7 bases, with 10 bases lying between them. The CDR3 here is CASREQGNSPLHF. The CDR3 coding sequence is TGTGCCAGCAGGGAACAGGGAAATTCACCCCTCCACTTT.

This clone was seen a single time. A read error may produce the germline difference seen at one junction end. The same CDR3 is also encoded by other DNA sequences in this sample. This chain uses TRBV10-3 with TRBJ2-7; 8 nucleotides line up with TRBD2. This CDR3 is built from 17 residues. CDR1 is ENHRY, CDR2 SYGVKD, per germline. CDR3 amino acids: CAISGGSGNTKPYEQYF. Written as DNA, the CDR3 is TGTGCCATCAGTGGAGGTAGCGGGAACACCAAGCCCTATGAGCAGTACTTC.

This rearrangement joins TRBV7-8 to TRBJ2-5, with D perhaps matching TRBD1 or TRBD2 (5 bases each). Germline V gene lookup returns CDR1 SGHVS and CDR2 FQNEAQ. The CDR3 runs to 15 residues. The V end lost 1 base, the J end lost 3 bases, and 12 bases lay between the germline ends. The CDR3 DNA reads as TGTGCCAGCAGCTTAGGGGGGAGTGGGAAAGAGACCCAGTACTTC. Its translation is CASSLGGSGKETQYF.

This clone has just one count. The chain links TRBV11-1 to TRBJ2-5; 9 nucleotides align to TRBD2. J lost 7 bases, V lost 5 bases, and 8 bases had no gene match. The CDR3 extends over 14 amino acids. Looked up from germline, CDR1 is SGHAT and CDR2 is FQDESV (reference sequence). This CDR3 reads CASSPASGVTTQYF. CDR3 coding DNA: TGTGCCAGCAGCCCAGCTAGCGGGGTCACGACCCAGTACTTC.

The chain links TRBV5-1 to TRBJ1-1; D might be TRBD1 (6 bases). Germline V gives CDR1 SGHRS, CDR2 YFSETQ. Between the trimmed V and J ends, which lost 3 bases and 1 base, there was a span of 10 bases. The CDR3 runs 14 residues. The CDR3 loop reads CASSSGQKNTEAFF. CDR3 in DNA: TGCGCCAGCAGCTCCGGACAGAAGAACACTGAAGCTTTCTTT.